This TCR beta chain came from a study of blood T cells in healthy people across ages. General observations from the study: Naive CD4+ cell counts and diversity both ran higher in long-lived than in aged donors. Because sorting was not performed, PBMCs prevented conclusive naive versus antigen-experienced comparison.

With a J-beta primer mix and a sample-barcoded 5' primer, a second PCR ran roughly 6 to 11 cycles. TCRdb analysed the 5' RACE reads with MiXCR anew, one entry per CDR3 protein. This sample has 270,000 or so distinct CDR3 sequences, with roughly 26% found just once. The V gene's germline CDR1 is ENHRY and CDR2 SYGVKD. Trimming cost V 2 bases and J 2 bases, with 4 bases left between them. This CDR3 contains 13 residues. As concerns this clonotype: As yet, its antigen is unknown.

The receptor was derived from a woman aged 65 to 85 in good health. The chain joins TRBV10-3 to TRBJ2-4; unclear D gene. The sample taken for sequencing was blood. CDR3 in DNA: TGTGCCATCAGTGAGGGATCCAAAAACATTCAGTACTTC. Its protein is CAISEGSKNIQYF.